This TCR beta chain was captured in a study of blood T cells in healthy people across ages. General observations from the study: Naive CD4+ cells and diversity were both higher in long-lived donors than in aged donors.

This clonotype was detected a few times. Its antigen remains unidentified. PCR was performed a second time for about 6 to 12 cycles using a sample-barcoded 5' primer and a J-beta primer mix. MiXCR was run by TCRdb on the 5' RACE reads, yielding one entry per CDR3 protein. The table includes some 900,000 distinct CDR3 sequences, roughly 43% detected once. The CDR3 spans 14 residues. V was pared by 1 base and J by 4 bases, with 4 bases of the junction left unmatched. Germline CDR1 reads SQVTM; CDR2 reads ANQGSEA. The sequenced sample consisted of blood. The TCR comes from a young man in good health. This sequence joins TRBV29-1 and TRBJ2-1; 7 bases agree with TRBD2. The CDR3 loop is CSVEAASGYNEQFF. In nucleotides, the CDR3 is TGCAGCGTTGAAGCGGCTAGCGGTTACAATGAGCAGTTCTTC.